This T cell receptor beta chain was sequenced for a study of cytomegalovirus exposure and HLA in healthy donors. Vbeta (60) and Jbeta (13) primers were used in the PCR. Profiling relied on immunoSEQ multiplex PCR, and the TCRdb table lists in-frame clones only, not all of them. The table lists 120,000 to 150,000 clones, 88% of them singletons. The count of this clone is one. The target antigen is unknown. The junction had 11 bases not matched to a gene; V was cut back by 3 bases and J by 6 bases. The CDR3 spans 18 residues. CDR1 is SNHLY, CDR2 FYNNEI, per germline. Study results and limitations: Cytomegalovirus status was reportedly diagnosed by the classifier with high specificity and sensitivity.

Sequencing was done on a sample of PBMCs. This sequence originates from a woman between 40 and 50 years old in good health and CMV-seronegative. The chain carries TRBV2 and TRBJ2-2; 12 bases are shared with TRBD1. This CDR3 is CASSDPPGQGAIAGELFF. DNA of the CDR3: TGTGCCAGCAGTGATCCTCCGGGACAGGGGGCGATCGCCGGGGAGCTGTTTTTT.